This T cell receptor beta chain stems from a study of molecular identifiers for immune sequencing clone quantification. TCRdb recomputed calls from the PCR reads with MiXCR, one row per CDR3 protein. Here the sample spans around 470,000 distinct CDR3 sequences, 20% to 25% being singletons. V lost 0 bases, J lost 3 bases, and 5 bases stayed unmatched. CDR3 size: 15 residues. Germline V gives CDR1 LGHNA, CDR2 YNFKEQ. The sequenced sample consisted of naive CD8+ T cells from blood, with Jurkat cell RNA spiked in. Subset in this sample: FACS-sorted CD8+CD4-CCR7+CD45RA+ naive T cells. This sequence originates from a human donor in good health. Some libraries in this study had Jurkat cell RNA spiked in. The rearrangement joins TRBV4-2 to TRBJ2-7; 7 bases align to TRBD2. The CDR3 here is CASSQDSGGYYEQYF. The CDR3, as DNA: TGTGCCAGCAGCCAAGATTCGGGGGGATACTACGAGCAGTACTTC.